This entry describes one T cell receptor beta chain. The target antigen is unknown. The sample is drawn from a study of cytomegalovirus exposure and HLA in healthy donors. This CDR3 has 13 residues. Germline CDR1 is MNHNS and CDR2 is SASEGT. V was pared by 4 bases and J by 4 bases, with 10 bases between. The study, taken as a whole, reports: Immune exposure was documented only through CMV serostatus. A few chains linked to CMV were shown in vitro to be specific for CMV antigens. Cytomegalovirus status was reportedly diagnosed by the classifier with high specificity and sensitivity.

Both 60 Vbeta primers and 13 Jbeta primers went into the PCR. TCRdb's copy holds only in-frame clones and misses some; the assay was immunoSEQ multiplex PCR. The sample consists of hundreds of thousands of clones, around 84% of them appearing once. This TCR derives from a girl aged 2 to 10 in good health and CMV-seronegative. Sequencing was performed on PBMCs. The J gene is TRBJ1-2, the V gene TRBV6-1; D is possibly TRBD1 (5 bases). CDR3 amino acids: CASSVTGGYGYTF. CDR3 bases: TGTGCCAGCAGTGTAACGGGGGGCTATGGCTACACCTTC.